The 4 T cell receptor beta chains reported below all come from one sample, sequenced in a study of blood T cells in healthy people across ages. The authors ran a second PCR of about 6 to 11 cycles using a sample-barcoded 5' primer and a J-beta primer mix. MiXCR was run by TCRdb on the 5' RACE reads, yielding one entry per CDR3 protein. This sample has about 1.6 million distinct CDR3 sequences; 34% occur once, and the top ten carry roughly 10%. Sequencing was performed on blood. The source is a woman aged 30 to 39 in good health.

The V gene is TRBV20-1, the J gene TRBJ2-3; 11 nucleotides agree with TRBD2. The CDR3 runs 14 residues. Germline V CDR1 and CDR2: DFQATT, SNEGSKA (reference sequence). Trimming removed 3 bases from V and 5 bases from J; junction bases left unmatched: 4. CDR3 nucleotides: TGCAGTGCTAGTCGGCTAGCGGGGGGAGATACGCAGTATTTT. Translation gives CSASRLAGGDTQYF.

V and J are TRBV12-3 or TRBV12-4 and TRBJ2-3; D might be TRBD2 (6 bases). The V gene lost 2 bases and the J gene lost 0 bases, with 15 bases spanning the gap. The CDR3 runs to 17 residues. The CDR3 loop reads CASSLYGVGTSTDTQYF. CDR3 nucleotide sequence: TGTGCCAGCAGTTTATATGGGGTGGGGACTAGCACAGATACGCAGTATTTT.

V usage is TRBV5-5 and J usage is TRBJ1-2, with TRBD1 matching over 7 bases. The CDR3 contains 18 residues. Trimming cost V 4 bases and J 4 bases; bases outside gene matches: 19. Germline lookup yields CDR1 SGHKS and CDR2 YYEKEE (reference sequence). CDR3 loop: CASSPDRDRSGWVYGYTF. The DNA of the CDR3 is TGTGCCAGCAGCCCCGACAGGGATCGCTCTGGCTGGGTCTATGGCTACACCTTC. Variable domain in full (rest from reference TRBV5-5 and TRBJ1-2): DAGVTQSPTHLIKTRGQQVTLRCSPISGHKSVSWYQQVLGQGPQFIFQYYEKEERGRGNFPDRFSARQFPNYSSELNVNALLLGDSALYLCASSPDRDRSGWVYGYTFGSGTRLTVV.

This clonotype was observed a handful of times. The chain combines TRBV20-1 with TRBJ2-3, with 9 bases identical to TRBD2. V lost 0 bases, J lost 7 bases, and 5 bases stayed unmatched. Germline V gene data show CDR1 as DFQATT and CDR2 as SNEGSKA (reference sequence). The CDR3 contains 14 residues. CDR3 nucleotide sequence: TGCAGTGCTAGAGATTCTAGCGGGATATATACGCAGTATTTT. Amino acids: CSARDSSGIYTQYF.